This is a list of T cell receptor beta chains from one sample in a study of CD8 T cells in ankylosing spondylitis. TCRdb re-analysed the 5' RACE reads in MiXCR, keeping a single row per CDR3 protein. Of fewer than 750,000 distinct CDR3 sequences in the sample, roughly 20% were seen once. Sequenced material: blood, either unsorted or a sorted T cell fraction (not recorded which). The source of these receptors is a male donor with ankylosing spondylitis. The conserved cysteine and the conserved F or W are not part of the CDR3 here.

CDR3aa,v_gene,j_gene
SARDVRVGVGETQY,TRBV20-1,TRBJ2-5
SALGAQWAGELF,TRBV20-1,TRBJ2-2
ASSPQGGTEAF,TRBV11-2,TRBJ1-1
SVESRTYEQY,TRBV29-1,TRBJ2-7
ASSSAGGAGDTQY,TRBV5-1,TRBJ2-3
AISDRDRADYAQY,TRBV10-3,TRBJ2-7
SARDLAGLPEAF,TRBV20-1,TRBJ1-1
SVWGQSKDTEAF,TRBV29-1,TRBJ1-1
ASSLQLNQPQH,TRBV12-3/TRBV12-4,TRBJ1-5
ASSLGTPTDTQY,TRBV7-2,TRBJ2-3
ASSEDRRNEKLF,TRBV5-1,TRBJ1-4
ASSPIRTSTDTQY,TRBV18,TRBJ2-3
ASSGKPAGHNTGELF,TRBV6-1,TRBJ2-2
ASSAHLGDTGELF,TRBV7-2,TRBJ2-2
ATSDLPSQTGPAELF,TRBV24-1,TRBJ2-2
ASSWSTSPRNEQF,TRBV5-6,TRBJ2-1
SAQLPWTGMNTEAF,TRBV29-1,TRBJ1-1
ASSGVRRAGGHNEQF,TRBV25-1,TRBJ2-1
ASSSIDNEQF,TRBV7-9,TRBJ2-1
ASSQGTGLTQLTDEQF,TRBV4-2,TRBJ2-1
ASTLQQNTEAF,TRBV12-3/TRBV12-4,TRBJ1-1
ATSDSAGTDAYEQY,TRBV24-1,TRBJ2-7
SAQDETQY,TRBV20-1,TRBJ2-5
ASSLTAGVQEQY,TRBV7-3,TRBJ2-7
ATSRDLGRQY,TRBV15,TRBJ2-4
ASSFYDRGVKNEQF,TRBV7-3,TRBJ2-1
SATLAGSAGGKNIQY,TRBV20-1,TRBJ2-4
ASSQDISSPLH,TRBV3-1,TRBJ1-6
ASRMTETNTIY,TRBV5-1,TRBJ1-3
ASKADRLVNQPQH,TRBV6-1,TRBJ1-5
SAQGGQGVDTQY,TRBV29-1,TRBJ2-3
SVLDSPPYNEQF,TRBV29-1,TRBJ2-1
ASSLREGPYNEQF,TRBV7-2,TRBJ2-1